Included here is one TCR beta chain sequence, with context. Its antigen is as yet unknown. This CDR3 has 13 residues. CDR1 and CDR2 (germline): MNHEY, SMNVEV (reference sequence). Trimming pared 1 base from V and 4 bases from J, leaving 4 bases between. Whether given at about 4 or about 12 weeks, second doses were pooled. This sample is part of a study of T cell responses to AZD1222 COVID-19 vaccine. Measured with immunoSEQ multiplex PCR; TCRdb has only the in-frame clones, and not every one. The sample holds approximately 170,000 clones, around 94% seen once. Study-wide results and caveats: The donor cohort was predominantly white British with a female majority, and clonal diversity may have been underestimated.

Sequencing was performed on peripheral blood, taken 28 days after the second AZD1222 dose. The chain has TRBV27 and TRBJ2-2; D is unresolved. This sequence originates from an adult who received the AZD1222 COVID-19 vaccine. CDR3: CASSLWVTGELFF. For the CDR3, the DNA is TGTGCCAGCAGTTTATGGGTCACCGGGGAGCTGTTTTTT.